This T cell receptor (beta chain) was sequenced in a study of CD8 T cells in Susac syndrome (dated by TCRdb to between 2018 and 2021). For the wider study: Repertoire sequencing was used to test whether CD8+ T cell activation and differentiation in Susac syndrome was antigen driven.

What the study reported, not specific to this receptor: The study acknowledged that relatively few individuals were included in the TCR sequencing and HLA analysis.

RNA was extracted using the RNeasy kit, and about 0.5 to 1 microgram was reverse transcribed with random hexamers. The immunoSEQ multiplex PCR assay, which covers 54 Vbeta and 13 Jbeta segments, was used to amplify TCR beta CDR3 regions. PCR amplification bias was corrected using a synthetic template baseline for primer optimization and computational correction. The source study handled its data this way. Reads were annotated to V, D and J genes according to IMGT and were analyzed with immunoSEQ Analyzer, with only productive sequences retained. Clonality was calculated as one minus the Shannon entropy normalized by log2 of the number of productive unique sequences. For each patient and control, public and private clones were evaluated within the 100 most prevalent clones. Clones were defined as Susac-specific if absent from the healthy and MS cohorts, from 900 to 1,300 published viral clones and from other ImmuneACCESS disease sequences. The public reads were reprocessed in TCRdb via fastp at Q25 and MiXCR, keeping in-frame beta chains. Rows with a matching CDR3 protein are joined into one entry that keeps the most common DNA and genes. These V and J calls are TCRdb output, not the study's own analysis. The sample table records roughly 200,000 distinct CDR3 sequences; approximately 95% of these occur just once. 0.095% to 0.12% of the sample goes to the ten largest clones.

V is clipped by 1 base and J by 5 bases, and the sequence between their germline boundaries is 12 bases long. From the cysteine up to the valine, the CDR3 has a length of 13 residues. Of the read, only the CDR3 DNA is kept; its 39 bases are in frame from base 1. The germline V gene (reference sequence) yields GTSNPN for CDR1 and SVGIG for CDR2. A word on this clonotype: Its specific antigen is unknown. No base-level quality is on record; no much larger clone is a single base apart.

Peripheral blood CD8+ and CD4+ T cells from healthy donors, Susac syndrome patients and multiple sclerosis patients were profiled using high-throughput TCR beta sequencing. The healthy donors served as controls matched for age and sex. Bulk CD8+ and CD4+ T cells were purified by magnetic negative isolation, whereas CD8+ TEMRA cells were enriched by FACS. Blood was collected in EDTA tubes and processed within 24 hours, with PBMCs isolated through density gradient centrifugation. PBMCs intended for TCR sequencing were cryopreserved in liquid nitrogen and were subsequently thawed in a 37 degrees C water bath. A purity of at least 90% was achieved for sorted or isolated CD4+, CD8+ and CD8+ TEMRA cells.

The V and J segments used are TRBV30 and TRBJ2-7; the D match is possibly TRBD1 or TRBD2, with 5 bases aligned in each. Sample: CD4+ T cells from PBMCs. The clonotype was recovered from a human donor in good health. The DNA reads TGTGCCTGGAGTGGGGGGTTATACGACGAGCAGTACGTC. It specifies CAWSGGLYDEQYV.